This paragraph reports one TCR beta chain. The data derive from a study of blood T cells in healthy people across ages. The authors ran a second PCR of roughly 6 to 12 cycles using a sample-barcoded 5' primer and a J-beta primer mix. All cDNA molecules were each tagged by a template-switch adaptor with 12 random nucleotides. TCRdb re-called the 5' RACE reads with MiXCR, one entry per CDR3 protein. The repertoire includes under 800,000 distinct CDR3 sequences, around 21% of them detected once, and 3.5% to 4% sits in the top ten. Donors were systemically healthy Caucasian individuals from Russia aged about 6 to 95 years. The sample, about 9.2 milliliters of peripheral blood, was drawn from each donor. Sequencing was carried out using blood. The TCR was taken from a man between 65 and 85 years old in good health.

The CDR3 protein is CASSNGLVGSTDTQYF. CDR3 nucleotides: TGCGCCAGCAGCAACGGACTAGTCGGGAGTACAGATACGCAGTATTTT. V gene TRBV5-1 combines with J gene TRBJ2-3, with 7 bases fitting TRBD2. V trimming: 4 bases; J trimming: 3 bases; junction bases outside the gene matches: 11. The length of the CDR3 is 16 residues. CDR1 SGHRS and CDR2 YFSETQ come from the germline V gene.